A selection of T cell receptor beta chains follows, all from one sample in a study of blood T cell repertoires in COVID-19. Produced via immunoSEQ multiplex PCR; TCRdb's table is partial and in-frame only. The sample consists of about 170,000 clones, roughly 82% of them appearing once. Specimen: peripheral blood. The receptors come from a woman in her seventies with acute or convalescent COVID-19. The CDR3 runs from the conserved cysteine through the conserved F or W. The D gene is left open where the match is weak. Size is stated for part of the rows, as once, few or many counts, or as a class when the clone is expanded.

>TRBJ1-6|NA|NA|TRBV7-8
TGTGCCAGCAGCTTACGTTGGGCAGGGGTAAATTCACCCCTCCACTTT
CASSLRWAGVNSPLHF
>TRBJ1-6|NA|once|TRBV27
TGTGCCAGCAGTTTTTCCCGGAGCTCCTATAATTCACCCCTCCACTTT
CASSFSRSSYNSPLHF
>TRBJ2-1|TRBD2|NA|TRBV28
TGTGCCAGCATCTCAAATCTGCCCTCTAGCGGGGGTTACAATGAGCAGTTCTTC
CASISNLPSSGGYNEQFF
>TRBJ1-6|NA|NA|TRBV9
TGTGCCAGCAGCCTTGACGGGACTAGGGAGTCACCCCTCCACTTT
CASSLDGTRESPLHF
>TRBJ1-1|TRBD1|NA|TRBV10-2
TGCGCCAGCAGGGGACAGGGGCTGAACACTGAAGCTTTCTTT
CASRGQGLNTEAFF
>TRBJ2-7|TRBD1|NA|TRBV25-1
TGTGCCAGCAGTGACGGGGACAGGGGATTGTTCGAGCAGTACTTC
CASSDGDRGLFEQYF
>TRBJ2-7|NA|NA|TRBV4-2
TGTGCCAGCAGCCAAGGACTAAGGACCCCACAGTACTTC
CASSQGLRTPQYF
>TRBJ1-3|NA|NA|TRBV6-6
TGTGCCAGCAGTTCCGGTGGAAACACCATATATTTT
CASSSGGNTIYF
>TRBJ2-3|TRBD2|NA|TRBV5-1
TGCGCCAGCAGCCCCGAGCCGGGGACTAGCGGGTACACAGATACGCAGTATTTT
CASSPEPGTSGYTDTQYF
>TRBJ1-2|NA|NA|TRBV4-2
TGTGCCAGCAGCCAACGCATTGCACTTAACGTAGGGGATCCTTCTGGCTACACCTTC
CASSQRIALNVGDPSGYTF
>TRBJ2-7|TRBD1|few|TRBV4-1
TGCGCCAGCAGCCGCTTCGGACAGGGGGGGGACGAGCAGTACTTC
CASSRFGQGGDEQYF
>TRBJ1-1|TRBD1|NA|TRBV7-9
TGTGCCAGCAGCTTAGTTGGACAGGGGCCGAACACTGAAGCTTTCTTT
CASSLVGQGPNTEAFF
>TRBJ1-1|NA|NA|TRBV3-1/TRBV3-2
TGTGCCAGCAGCCAGACAGTTATGAACACTGAAGCTTTCTTT
CASSQTVMNTEAFF
>TRBJ1-2|NA|NA|TRBV4-2
TGTGCCAGCAGCCAGGGAGGAGTTGAGGGCTACACCTTC
CASSQGGVEGYTF
>TRBJ1-2|NA|NA|TRBV27
TGTGCCAGCAGTTCCCTGGGACACATCTATGGCTACACCTTC
CASSSLGHIYGYTF
>TRBJ1-2|NA|NA|TRBV11-2
TGTGCCAGCAGGACTCTGGGGGCCGGCTATGGCTACACCTTC
CASRTLGAGYGYTF
>TRBJ2-1|TRBD2|NA|TRBV28
TGTGCCAGCACCTCACCAAGGGGGGGACTAGTATACAATGAGCAGTTCTTC
CASTSPRGGLVYNEQFF
>TRBJ1-2|NA|NA|TRBV2
TGTGCCAGCAGTGAAGCCGATGGCTACACCTTC
CASSEADGYTF
>TRBJ1-5|TRBD1|NA|TRBV2
TGTGCCAGCAGCGGACAGGGTATAGATCAGCCCCAGCATTTT
CASSGQGIDQPQHF
>TRBJ1-2|NA|NA|TRBV10-3
TGTGCCATCAGTGAGTCAAGCCAGGGCTACTATGGCTACACCTTC
CAISESSQGYYGYTF
>TRBJ1-6|NA|NA|TRBV30
TGTGCCTGTCGGGTCGAGACAGCCTATTCACCCCTCCACTTT
CACRVETAYSPLHF
>TRBJ2-1|TRBD2|NA|TRBV7-2
TGTGCCAGCAGCTTAGAGGGACCTAGCGGGAGGGTCTCGAGTGAGCAGTTCTTC
CASSLEGPSGRVSSEQFF
>TRBJ2-5|NA|NA|TRBV19
TGTGCCAGTAGCCCGCTATGGGCGCAGGGAGAGACCCAGTACTTC
CASSPLWAQGETQYF
>TRBJ1-1|TRBD1|NA|TRBV5-1
TGCGCCAGCAGCTTGGAGGGGGCAGGCACTGAAGCTTTCTTT
CASSLEGAGTEAFF
>TRBJ1-1|NA|NA|TRBV27
TGTGCCAGCAGTTTATACGGGTCGCAAGCTTTCTTT
CASSLYGSQAFF
>TRBJ1-2|NA|NA|TRBV6-5
TGTGCCAGCAGGGCCCCCGGGGGACACTATGGCTACACCTTC
CASRAPGGHYGYTF
>TRBJ2-3|TRBD2|few|TRBV4-1
TGCGCCAGCAGCCATCCCGGGACTAGCGGGGGGGGTCCGAACACAGATACGCAGTATTTT
CASSHPGTSGGGPNTDTQYF
>TRBJ2-2|TRBD1|few|TRBV19
TGTGCCAGTAGTACCATCCCGGGACAGGGAGCCGGGGAGCTGTTTTTT
CASSTIPGQGAGELFF
>TRBJ1-4|TRBD1|NA|TRBV30
TGTGCCCGGGAGGGGACAGGGCTCGGGAAACTGTTTTTT
CAREGTGLGKLFF
>TRBJ2-5|TRBD2|NA|TRBV5-4
TGTGCCAGCAGCGATAGCGGGACCAGGGGAGAGACCCAGTACTTC
CASSDSGTRGETQYF
>TRBJ2-3|TRBD2|NA|TRBV11-2
TGTGCCAGCAGCCCCGGACTAGCGGGCATATCCACAGATACGCAGTATTTT
CASSPGLAGISTDTQYF
>TRBJ2-5|TRBD2|few|TRBV4-2
TGTGCCAGCAGCCACCCACTAGCGGGGGATCAAGAGACCCAGTACTTC
CASSHPLAGDQETQYF
>TRBJ1-4|NA|NA|TRBV30
TGTGCCTGGAGTGCTAGTGGTGAAAAACTGTTTTTT
CAWSASGEKLFF
>TRBJ2-1|TRBD1|once|TRBV28
TGTGCCAGCAGTAGCCCCGGGACAGGTATCAATGAGCAGTTCTTC
CASSSPGTGINEQFF
>TRBJ1-1|TRBD1|NA|TRBV5-4
TGTGCCAGCAGCTGGGGGGATGGACAGGGGGCGGATGATGAAGCTTTCTTT
CASSWGDGQGADDEAFF
>TRBJ1-2|NA|NA|TRBV6-6
TGTGCCAGCATACAGAAAGCCGTTAGGAATGGCTACACCTTC
CASIQKAVRNGYTF
>TRBJ2-1|TRBD2|NA|TRBV9
TGTGCCAGCAGCGTAGCCTCTAGCGGGGGGAGGTTCTTC
CASSVASSGGRFF
>TRBJ2-6|TRBD1|NA|TRBV10-3
TGTGCCATCAGTGAGCCGGGACAGCCCTCTGGGGCCAACGTCCTGACTTTC
CAISEPGQPSGANVLTF
>TRBJ2-5|NA|NA|TRBV27
TGTGCCAGCAGCCTGACGCCCATCCCGAGCGGCACCTCCCAAGAGACCCAGTACTTC
CASSLTPIPSGTSQETQYF
>TRBJ2-7|TRBD2|NA|TRBV9
TGTGCCAGCACCGGTCCTACCGGGAGGACGCCCTACGAGCAGTACTTC
CASTGPTGRTPYEQYF
>TRBJ2-2|TRBD1|once|TRBV30
TGTGCCTGGAGTCCCAGGGGGCTAAACACCGGGGAGCTGTTTTTT
CAWSPRGLNTGELFF
>TRBJ2-3|NA|NA|TRBV5-1
TGCGCCAGCAGCCCACTCGTACCAACTAGCACAGATACGCAGTATTTT
CASSPLVPTSTDTQYF
>TRBJ2-2|TRBD2|NA|TRBV19
TGTGCCAGTAGACAGGGACTAGCGGGGACCGGGGAGCTGTTTTTT
CASRQGLAGTGELFF
>TRBJ2-1|NA|NA|TRBV18
TGTGCCAGCTCACCGGTCAGGAATGAGCAGTTCTTC
CASSPVRNEQFF
>TRBJ2-1|TRBD2|NA|TRBV7-9
TGTGCCTCCGGACTAGCGGGGGGCAATGAGCAGTTCTTC
CASGLAGGNEQFF